This T cell receptor (beta chain) was identified in a study of shared clonotypes between healthy human individuals. The donor cohort consisted entirely of Caucasian adults residing in Nashville, Tennessee. Every immunoSEQ plate was one replicate of a subset's evenly spread DNA. The authors loaded approximately 220 ng DNA, 27,000 or so T cell genomes, into sorted-subset replicate PCRs. TCRdb's table, derived via immunoSEQ multiplex PCR, lists solely in-frame clones and lacks some. The sample holds some 1.5 million clones, approximately 96% seen once. Worth noting for this clone: The antigen is not known.

The CDR3 consists of 14 residues. Germline values: CDR1 LNHDA, CDR2 SQIVND (reference sequence). Unmatched junction bases numbered 5, after V lost 6 bases and J lost 3 bases. Study-wide results and caveats: Naive subsets tended to show greater estimated richness than memory subsets.

The V gene is TRBV19, the J gene TRBJ2-7, with TRBD1 identical over 10 bases. This receptor was identified in a man aged 25 to 45 in good health. Specimen: naive CD4+ T cells sorted from blood. The subset here: CD45RA+ positively selected. The CDR3 protein is CASRTRDRGYEQYF. The CDR3, as DNA: TGTGCCAGTAGGACCCGGGACAGGGGCTACGAGCAGTACTTC.